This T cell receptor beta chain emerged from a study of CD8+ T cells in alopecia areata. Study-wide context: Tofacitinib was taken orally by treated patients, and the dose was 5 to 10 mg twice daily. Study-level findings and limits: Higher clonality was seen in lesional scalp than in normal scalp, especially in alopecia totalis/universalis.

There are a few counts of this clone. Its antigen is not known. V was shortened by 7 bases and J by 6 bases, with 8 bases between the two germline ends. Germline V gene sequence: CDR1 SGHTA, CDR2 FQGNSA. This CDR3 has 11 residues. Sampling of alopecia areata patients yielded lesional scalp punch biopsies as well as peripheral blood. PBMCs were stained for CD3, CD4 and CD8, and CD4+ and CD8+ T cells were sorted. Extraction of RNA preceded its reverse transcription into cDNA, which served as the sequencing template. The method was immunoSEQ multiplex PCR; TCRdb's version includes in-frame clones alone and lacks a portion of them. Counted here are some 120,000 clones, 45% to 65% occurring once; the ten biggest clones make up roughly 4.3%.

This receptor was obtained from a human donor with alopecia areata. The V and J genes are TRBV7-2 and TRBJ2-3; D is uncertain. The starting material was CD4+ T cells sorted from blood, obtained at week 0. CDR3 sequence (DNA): TGTGCCAGCAAGGCGGTTGATACGCAGTATTTT. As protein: CASKAVDTQYF. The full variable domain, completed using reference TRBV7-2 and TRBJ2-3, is GAGVSQSPSNKVTEKGKDVELRCDPISGHTALYWYRQSLGQGLEFLIYFQGNSAPDKSGLPSDRFSAERTGGSVSTLTIQRTQQEDSAVYLCASKAVDTQYFGPGTRLTVL.